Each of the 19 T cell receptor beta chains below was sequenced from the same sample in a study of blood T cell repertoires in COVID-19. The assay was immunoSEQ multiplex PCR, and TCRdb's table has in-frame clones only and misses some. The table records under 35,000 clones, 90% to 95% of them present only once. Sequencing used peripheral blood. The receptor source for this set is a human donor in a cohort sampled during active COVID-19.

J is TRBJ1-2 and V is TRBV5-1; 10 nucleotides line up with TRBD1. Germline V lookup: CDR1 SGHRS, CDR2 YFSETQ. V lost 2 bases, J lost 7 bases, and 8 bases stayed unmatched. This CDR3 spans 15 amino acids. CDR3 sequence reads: CASSLRGTGDTGYTF. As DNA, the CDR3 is TGCGCCAGCAGCTTAAGAGGGACAGGGGATACTGGCTACACCTTC.

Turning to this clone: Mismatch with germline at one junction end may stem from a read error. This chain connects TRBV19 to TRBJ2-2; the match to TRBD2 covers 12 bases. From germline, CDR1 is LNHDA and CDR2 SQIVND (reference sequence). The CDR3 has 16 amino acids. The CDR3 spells CASGLAGSANTRELFF. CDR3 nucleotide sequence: TGTGCCAGTGGACTAGCGGGGTCCGCGAACACCAGGGAGCTGTTTTTT.

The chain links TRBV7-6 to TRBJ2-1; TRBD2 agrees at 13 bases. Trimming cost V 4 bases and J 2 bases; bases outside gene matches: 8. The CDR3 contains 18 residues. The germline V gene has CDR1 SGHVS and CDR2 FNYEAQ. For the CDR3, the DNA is TGTGCCAGCAGCTCTGGACTAGCGGGAGCTTCCACCTACAATGAGCAGTTCTTC. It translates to CASSSGLAGASTYNEQFF. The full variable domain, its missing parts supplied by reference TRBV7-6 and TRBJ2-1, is GAGVSQSPRYKVTKRGQDVALRCDPISGHVSLYWYRQALGQGPEFLTYFNYEAQQDKSGLPNDRFSAERPEGSISTLTIQRTEQRDSAMYRCASSSGLAGASTYNEQFFGPGTRLTVL.

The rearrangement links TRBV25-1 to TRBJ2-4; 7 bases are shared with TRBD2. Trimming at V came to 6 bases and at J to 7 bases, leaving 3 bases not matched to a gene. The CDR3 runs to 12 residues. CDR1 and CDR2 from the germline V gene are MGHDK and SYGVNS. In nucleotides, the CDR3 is TGTGCCAGCAGGGGGGGGGTCAACATTCAGTACTTC. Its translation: CASRGGVNIQYF.

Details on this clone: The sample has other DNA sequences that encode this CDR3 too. In DNA, the CDR3 is TGTGCCAGCAGCCAAGGACAGGGAGGACAGCCCCAGCATTTT. Protein product: CASSQGQGGQPQHF. The chain uses TRBV3-1 (or the pseudogene TRBV3-2) and TRBJ1-5, with 7 bases that match TRBD1. The V and J ends lost 1 base and 7 bases, in that order; junction bases with no gene match: 4. Per the germline V gene, CDR1 is LGHDT and CDR2 is YNNKEL (reference sequence). The CDR3 spans 14 residues.

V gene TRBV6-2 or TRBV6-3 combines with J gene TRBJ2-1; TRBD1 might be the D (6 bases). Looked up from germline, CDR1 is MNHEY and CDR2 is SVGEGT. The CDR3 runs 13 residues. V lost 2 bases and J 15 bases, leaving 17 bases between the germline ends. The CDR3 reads CASSYQGLLTWFF. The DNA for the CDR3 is TGTGCCAGCAGTTACCAGGGGCTCCTTACTTGGTTCTTC.

Here the CDR3 reads CASSQVGVEAFF. The CDR3, as DNA: TGCGCCAGCAGCCAAGTAGGGGTCGAAGCTTTCTTT. This chain connects TRBV4-1 to TRBJ1-1; D may be TRBD1 (5 bases). The germline CDR1 and CDR2 sequences are MGHRA and YSYEKL. This CDR3 has 12 amino acids. V was clipped by 1 base and J by 8 bases, with 8 bases between them.

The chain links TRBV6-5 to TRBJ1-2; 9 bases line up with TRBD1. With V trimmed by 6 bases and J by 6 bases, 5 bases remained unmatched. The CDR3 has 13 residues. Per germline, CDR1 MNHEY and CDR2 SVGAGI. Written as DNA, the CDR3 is TGTGCCAGCAGCGCCGGGACAGGGAATGGCTACACCTTC. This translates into CASSAGTGNGYTF.

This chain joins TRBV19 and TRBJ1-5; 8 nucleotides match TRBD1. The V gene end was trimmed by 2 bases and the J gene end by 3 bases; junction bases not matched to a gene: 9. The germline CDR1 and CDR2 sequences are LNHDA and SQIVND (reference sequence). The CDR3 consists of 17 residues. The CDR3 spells CASSIFPGQVTNQPQHF. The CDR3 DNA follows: TGTGCCAGTAGTATATTCCCGGGACAGGTTACCAATCAGCCCCAGCATTTT.

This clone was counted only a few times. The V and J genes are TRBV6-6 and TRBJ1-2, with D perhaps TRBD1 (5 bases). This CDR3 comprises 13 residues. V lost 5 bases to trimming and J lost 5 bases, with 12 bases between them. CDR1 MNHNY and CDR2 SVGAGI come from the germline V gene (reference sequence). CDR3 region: CASSKQEIYGYTF. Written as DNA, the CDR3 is TGTGCCAGCAGTAAACAGGAAATTTATGGCTACACCTTC.

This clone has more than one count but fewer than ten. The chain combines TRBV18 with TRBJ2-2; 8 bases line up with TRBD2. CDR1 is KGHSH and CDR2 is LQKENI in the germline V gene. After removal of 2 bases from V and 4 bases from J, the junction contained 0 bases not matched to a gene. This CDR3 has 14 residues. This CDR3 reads CASSPGTSTGELFF. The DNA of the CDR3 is TGTGCCAGCTCACCAGGGACTAGCACCGGGGAGCTGTTTTTT. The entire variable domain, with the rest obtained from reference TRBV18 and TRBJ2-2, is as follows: NAGVMQNPRHLVRRRGQEARLRCSPMKGHSHVYWYRQLPEEGLKFMVYLQKENIIDESGMPKERFSAEFPKEGPSILRIQQVVRGDSAAYFCASSPGTSTGELFFGEGSRLTVL.

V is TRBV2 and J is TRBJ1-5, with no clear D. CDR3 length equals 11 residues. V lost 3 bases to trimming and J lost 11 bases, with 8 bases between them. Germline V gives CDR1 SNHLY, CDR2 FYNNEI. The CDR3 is CASSDLQSQHF. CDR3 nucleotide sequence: TGTGCCAGCAGTGATCTCCAGTCCCAGCATTTT.

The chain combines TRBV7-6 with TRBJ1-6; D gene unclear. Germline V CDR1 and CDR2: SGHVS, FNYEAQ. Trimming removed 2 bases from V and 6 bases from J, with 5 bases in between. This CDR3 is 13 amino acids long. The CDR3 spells CASSLTANSPLHF. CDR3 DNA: TGTGCCAGCAGCTTAACAGCTAATTCACCCCTCCACTTT.

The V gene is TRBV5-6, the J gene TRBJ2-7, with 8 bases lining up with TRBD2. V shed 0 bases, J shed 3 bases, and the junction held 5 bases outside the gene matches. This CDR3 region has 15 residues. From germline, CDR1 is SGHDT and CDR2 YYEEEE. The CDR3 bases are TGTGCCAGCAGCTTGGGCAACAGCGGGAGCTACGAGCAGTACGTC. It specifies CASSLGNSGSYEQYV.

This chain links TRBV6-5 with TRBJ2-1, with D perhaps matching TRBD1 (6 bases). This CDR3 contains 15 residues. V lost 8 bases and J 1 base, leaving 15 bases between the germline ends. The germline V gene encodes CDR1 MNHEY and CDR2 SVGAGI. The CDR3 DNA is TGTGCCAGCCGGACAGTAGCGATTTCCTACAATGAGCAGTTCTTC. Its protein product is CASRTVAISYNEQFF.

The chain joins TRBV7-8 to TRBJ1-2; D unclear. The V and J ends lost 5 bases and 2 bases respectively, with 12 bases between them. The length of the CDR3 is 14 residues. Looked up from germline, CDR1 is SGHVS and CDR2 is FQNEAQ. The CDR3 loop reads CASSPRVPNYGYTF. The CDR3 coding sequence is TGTGCCAGCAGCCCTCGGGTCCCAAACTATGGCTACACCTTC.

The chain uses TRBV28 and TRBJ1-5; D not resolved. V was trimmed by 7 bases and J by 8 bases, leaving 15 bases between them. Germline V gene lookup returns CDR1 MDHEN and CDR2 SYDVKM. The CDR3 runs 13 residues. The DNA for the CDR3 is TGTGCCAGCATCCCATCTCTCCGGGAGCCCCAGCATTTT. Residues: CASIPSLREPQHF.

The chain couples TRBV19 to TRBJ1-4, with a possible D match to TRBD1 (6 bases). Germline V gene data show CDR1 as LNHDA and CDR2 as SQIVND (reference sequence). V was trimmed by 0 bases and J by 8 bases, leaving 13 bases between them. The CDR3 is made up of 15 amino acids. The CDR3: CASSIDRYRDEKLFF. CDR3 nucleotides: TGTGCCAGTAGTATAGATCGGTACAGGGACGAAAAACTGTTTTTT.

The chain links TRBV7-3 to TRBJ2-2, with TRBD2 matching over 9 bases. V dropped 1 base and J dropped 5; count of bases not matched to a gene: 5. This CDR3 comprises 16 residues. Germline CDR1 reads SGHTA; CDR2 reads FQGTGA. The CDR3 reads CASSLITAGGTGELFF. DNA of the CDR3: TGTGCCAGCAGCTTAATTACCGCGGGAGGGACCGGGGAGCTGTTTTTT.